What follows describes a single T cell receptor beta chain. Its antigen remains unknown. The CDR3 sequence is 15 residues long. V lost 5 bases, J lost 2 bases, and 13 bases lay in between. CDR1 is SGHTA and CDR2 is FQGTGA in the germline V gene. The sample belongs to a study of Tregs in tolerant kidney transplant recipients. General study results and limits: Changing PCR primers prevented nucleotide comparison between some patients' samples. In tolerant patients, donor-specific Tregs outgrew total Tregs, suggesting antigen-driven expansion. Tregs expanded with activated donor B cells seemed most donor-specific.

Recipients received nonmyeloablative bone marrow transplants from related graft donors, with transient mixed chimerism. CD4+CD25+CD127- Tregs, CD4+CD25- non-Tregs, CD4 and CD8 cells were sorted. Clones were read by immunoSEQ multiplex PCR, and TCRdb kept only the in-frame ones, dropping some. The data contain roughly 64,000 clones, 70% to 90% of them singletons. This material consisted of CD4+ T cells from blood (PBMCs), taken 6 months after the transplant. The genes are TRBV7-3 and TRBJ2-1; D is possibly TRBD2 (7 bases). This sequence was found in a human patient who received a combined kidney and bone marrow transplant. Some of the T cells may derive from the graft donor. The CDR3 loop reads CASSLLGGPYNEQFF. CDR3 bases: TGTGCCAGCAGCCTACTCGGGGGGCCCTACAATGAGCAGTTCTTC.